This T cell receptor (beta chain) was sequenced for a study of T cell repertoires in cytomegalovirus infection. This clonotype was counted ten times or more. MiXCR, applied by TCRdb to the reads, yields one record per CDR3 protein. The data show hundreds of thousands of distinct CDR3 sequences, about 9.1% seen once. CDR1 is SGHTA, CDR2 FQGTGA, per germline. This CDR3 has 15 amino acids. Trimming stripped 5 bases from V and 6 bases from J, with 18 bases between. This chain joins TRBV7-3 and TRBJ2-3; maybe TRBD2 (6 bases). Sequencing used PBMCs. The sequence was obtained from a human donor in good health (CMV status not recorded). Some clones in this sample may be carry-over from other donors' samples. CDR3: CASSTDGTSRDTQYF. CDR3 sequence (DNA): TGTGCCAGCAGCACAGACGGGACTTCACGGGATACGCAGTATTTT.